This T cell receptor (beta chain) was identified in a study of T cells in Graves' hyperthyroidism and ophthalmopathy. There were TCR beta CDR3 regions amplified from RNA transcripts. With the HTBI primer set, the TCR CDR3 went through a first round of RT-PCR. TCRdb independently ran MiXCR on the multiplex PCR reads; one entry per CDR3 protein. The table has hundreds of thousands of distinct CDR3 sequences, roughly 15% seen once. The CDR3 sequence is 14 residues long. Germline lookup yields CDR1 MNHNS and CDR2 SASEGT. Between the trimmed V and J ends, which lost 3 bases and 0 bases, there was a span of 8 bases. This clonotype occurred a few times.

The rearrangement links TRBV6-1 to TRBJ1-2; D remains unclear. The sequence was obtained from a woman between 35 and 50 years old with Graves' ophthalmopathy. Material: blood. Here the CDR3 DNA reads TGTGCCAGCAGTGAGGAGTTAACTAACTATGGCTACACCTTC. Amino acids: CASSEELTNYGYTF.